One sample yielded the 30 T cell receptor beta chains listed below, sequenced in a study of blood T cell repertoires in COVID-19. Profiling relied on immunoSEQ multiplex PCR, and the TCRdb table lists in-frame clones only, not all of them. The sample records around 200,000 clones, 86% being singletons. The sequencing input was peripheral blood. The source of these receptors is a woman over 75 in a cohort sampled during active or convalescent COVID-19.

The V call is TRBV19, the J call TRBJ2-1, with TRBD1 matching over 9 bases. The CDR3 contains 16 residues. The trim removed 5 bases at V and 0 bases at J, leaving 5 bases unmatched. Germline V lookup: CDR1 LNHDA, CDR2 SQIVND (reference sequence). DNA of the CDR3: TGTGCCAGTAGTGGGGGACAGGGAAGCTCCTACAATGAGCAGTTCTTC. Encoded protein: CASSGGQGSSYNEQFF.

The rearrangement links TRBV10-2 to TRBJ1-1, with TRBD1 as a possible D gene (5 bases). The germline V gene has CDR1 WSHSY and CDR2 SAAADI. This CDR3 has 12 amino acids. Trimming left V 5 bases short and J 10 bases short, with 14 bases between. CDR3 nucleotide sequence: TGCGCCAGCAGTTCAAGACCCGGGGGAGCTTTCTTT. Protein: CASSSRPGGAFF.

The CDR3 protein is CASSFGTGGYEQYV. CDR3 in DNA: TGTGCCAGCAGCTTCGGGACAGGGGGCTACGAGCAGTACGTC. The chain joins TRBV5-5 to TRBJ2-7; TRBD1 matches 11 bases. The CDR3 sequence is 14 residues long. Germline lookup yields CDR1 SGHKS and CDR2 YYEKEE (reference sequence). V was clipped by 2 bases and J by 3 bases; unmatched bases: 1.

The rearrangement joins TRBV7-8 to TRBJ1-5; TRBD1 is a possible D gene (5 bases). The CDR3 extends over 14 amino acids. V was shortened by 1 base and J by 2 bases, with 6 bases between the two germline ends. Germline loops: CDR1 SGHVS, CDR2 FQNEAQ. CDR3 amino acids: CASSLGGGNQPQHF. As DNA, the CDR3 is TGTGCCAGCAGCTTAGGGGGGGGCAATCAGCCCCAGCATTTT.

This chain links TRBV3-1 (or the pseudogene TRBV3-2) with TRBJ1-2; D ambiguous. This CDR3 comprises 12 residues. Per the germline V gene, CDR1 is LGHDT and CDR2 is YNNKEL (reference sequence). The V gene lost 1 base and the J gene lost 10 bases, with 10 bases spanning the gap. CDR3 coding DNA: TGTGCCAGCAGCCAAGGCTCTCGGTTCTACACCTTC. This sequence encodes CASSQGSRFYTF.

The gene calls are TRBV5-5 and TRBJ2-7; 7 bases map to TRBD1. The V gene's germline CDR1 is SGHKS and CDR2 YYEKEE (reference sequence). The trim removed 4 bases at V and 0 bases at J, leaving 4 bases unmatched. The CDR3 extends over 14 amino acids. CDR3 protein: CASSARQGSYEQYF. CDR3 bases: TGTGCCAGCAGCGCCAGACAGGGCTCCTACGAGCAGTACTTC.

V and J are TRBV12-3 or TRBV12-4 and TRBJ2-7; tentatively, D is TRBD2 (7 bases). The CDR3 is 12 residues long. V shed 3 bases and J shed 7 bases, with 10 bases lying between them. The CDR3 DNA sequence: TGTGCCAGCAGTTTGGGGGGGCGAGAGCAGTACTTC. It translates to CASSLGGREQYF.

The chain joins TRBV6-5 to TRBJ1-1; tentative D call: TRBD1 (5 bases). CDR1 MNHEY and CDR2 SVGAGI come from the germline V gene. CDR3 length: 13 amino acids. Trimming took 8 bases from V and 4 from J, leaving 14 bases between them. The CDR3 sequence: CASLVAGLTEAFF. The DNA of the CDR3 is TGTGCCAGCCTGGTCGCAGGGCTCACTGAAGCTTTCTTT.

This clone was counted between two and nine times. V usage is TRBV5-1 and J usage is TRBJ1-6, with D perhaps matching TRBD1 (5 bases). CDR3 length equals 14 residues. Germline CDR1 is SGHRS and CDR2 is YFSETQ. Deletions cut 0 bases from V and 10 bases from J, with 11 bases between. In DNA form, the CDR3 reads TGCGCCAGCAGCTTGGCAGGGTATGGATCACCCCTCCACTTT. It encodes CASSLAGYGSPLHF.

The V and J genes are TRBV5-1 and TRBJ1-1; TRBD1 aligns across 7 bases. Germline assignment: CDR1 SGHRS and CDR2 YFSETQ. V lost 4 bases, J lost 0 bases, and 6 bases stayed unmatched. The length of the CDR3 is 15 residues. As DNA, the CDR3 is TGCGCCAGCAGCACCGACAGGGCCATGAACACTGAAGCTTTCTTT. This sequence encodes CASSTDRAMNTEAFF.

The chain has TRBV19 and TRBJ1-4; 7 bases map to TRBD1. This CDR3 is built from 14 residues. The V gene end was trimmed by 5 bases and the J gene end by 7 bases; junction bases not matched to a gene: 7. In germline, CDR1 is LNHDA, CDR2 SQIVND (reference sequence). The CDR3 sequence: CASSGLGTVEKLFF. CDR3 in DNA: TGTGCCAGTAGTGGACTCGGGACAGTTGAAAAACTGTTTTTT.

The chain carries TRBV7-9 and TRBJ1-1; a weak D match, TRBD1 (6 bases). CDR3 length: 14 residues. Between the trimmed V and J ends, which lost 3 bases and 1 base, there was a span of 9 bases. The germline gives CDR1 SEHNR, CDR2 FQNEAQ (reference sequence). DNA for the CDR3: TGTGCCAGCAGCTTGGACAGCCCGAACACTGAAGCTTTCTTT. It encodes CASSLDSPNTEAFF. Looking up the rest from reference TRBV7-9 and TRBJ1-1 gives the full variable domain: DTGVSQNPRHKITKRGQNVTFRCDPISEHNRLYWYRQTLGQGPEFLTYFQNEAQLEKSRLLSDRFSAERPKGSFSTLEIQRTEQGDSAMYLCASSLDSPNTEAFFGQGTRLTVV.

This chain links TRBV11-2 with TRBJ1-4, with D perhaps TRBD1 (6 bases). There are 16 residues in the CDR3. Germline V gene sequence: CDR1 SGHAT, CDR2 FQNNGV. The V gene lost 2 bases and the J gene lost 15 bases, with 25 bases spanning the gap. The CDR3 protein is CASSLTTQGLVGWLFF. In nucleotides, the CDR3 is TGTGCCAGCAGCTTAACGACACAGGGTCTCGTTGGGTGGTTGTTTTTT.

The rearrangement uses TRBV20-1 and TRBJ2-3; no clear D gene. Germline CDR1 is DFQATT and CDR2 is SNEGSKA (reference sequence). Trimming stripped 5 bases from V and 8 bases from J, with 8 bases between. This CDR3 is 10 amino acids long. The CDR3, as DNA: TGCAGTGCTCTAGTGAGTACGCAGTATTTT. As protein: CSALVSTQYF.

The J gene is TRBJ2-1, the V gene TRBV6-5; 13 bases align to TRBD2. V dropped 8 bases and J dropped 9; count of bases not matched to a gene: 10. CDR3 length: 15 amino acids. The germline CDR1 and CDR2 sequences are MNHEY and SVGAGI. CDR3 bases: TGTGCCAGCCTCCTACTAGCGGGGGGGCCGGGTGAGCAGTTCTTC. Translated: CASLLLAGGPGEQFF.

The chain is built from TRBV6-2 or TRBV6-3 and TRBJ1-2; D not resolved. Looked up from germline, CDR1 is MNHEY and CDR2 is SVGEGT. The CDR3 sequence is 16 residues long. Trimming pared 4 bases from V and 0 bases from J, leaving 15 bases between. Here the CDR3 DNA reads TGTGCCAGCAGTTCAGAGGGTATCCTCACTAACTATGGCTACACCTTC. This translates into CASSSEGILTNYGYTF.

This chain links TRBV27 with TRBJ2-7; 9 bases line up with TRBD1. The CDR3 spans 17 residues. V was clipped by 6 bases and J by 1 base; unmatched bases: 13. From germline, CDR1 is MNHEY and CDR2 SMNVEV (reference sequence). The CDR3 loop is CASSTSQADRGSYEQYF. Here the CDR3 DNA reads TGTGCCAGCAGCACAAGTCAGGCGGACAGGGGTTCCTACGAGCAGTACTTC.

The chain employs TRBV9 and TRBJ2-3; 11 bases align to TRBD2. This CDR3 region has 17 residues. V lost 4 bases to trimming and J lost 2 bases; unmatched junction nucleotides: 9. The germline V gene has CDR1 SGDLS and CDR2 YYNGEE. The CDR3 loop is CASSSPSGRSPTDTQYF. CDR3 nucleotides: TGTGCCAGCAGCTCCCCTAGCGGGAGGTCCCCCACAGATACGCAGTATTTT. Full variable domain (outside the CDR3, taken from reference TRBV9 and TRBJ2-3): DSGVTQTPKHLITATGQRVTLRCSPRSGDLSVYWYQQSLDQGLQFLIQYYNGEERAKGNILERFSAQQFPDLHSELNLSSLELGDSALYFCASSSPSGRSPTDTQYFGPGTRLTVL.

CDR3 loop: CSVEDLRQGFYNEQFF. The CDR3 region has the DNA TGCAGCGTTGAAGATTTGAGACAGGGGTTCTACAATGAGCAGTTCTTC. V usage is TRBV29-1 and J usage is TRBJ2-1; TRBD1 aligns across 8 bases. Germline V gene data show CDR1 as SQVTM and CDR2 as ANQGSEA. This CDR3 is built from 16 residues. V lost 0 bases, J lost 3 bases, and 7 bases stayed unmatched.

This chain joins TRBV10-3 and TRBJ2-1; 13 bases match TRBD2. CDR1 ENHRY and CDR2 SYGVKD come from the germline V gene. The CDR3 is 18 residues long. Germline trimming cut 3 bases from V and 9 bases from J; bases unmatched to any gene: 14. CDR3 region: CAISDGAAGLAGVGEQFF. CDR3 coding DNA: TGTGCCATCAGTGACGGGGCCGCCGGACTAGCGGGAGTGGGTGAGCAGTTCTTC.

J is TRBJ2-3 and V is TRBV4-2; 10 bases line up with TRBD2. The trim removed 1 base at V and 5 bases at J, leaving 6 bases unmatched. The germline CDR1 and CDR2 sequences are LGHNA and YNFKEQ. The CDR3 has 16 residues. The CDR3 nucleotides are TGTGCCAGCAGCCAAGCAGCCCTAGCGGGAGAAGATACGCAGTATTTT. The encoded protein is CASSQAALAGEDTQYF.

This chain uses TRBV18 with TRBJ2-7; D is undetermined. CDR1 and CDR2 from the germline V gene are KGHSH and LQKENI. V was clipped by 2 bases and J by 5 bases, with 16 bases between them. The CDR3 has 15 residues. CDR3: CASSPSGSPPDEQYF. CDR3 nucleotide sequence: TGTGCCAGCTCACCAAGTGGTAGTCCCCCCGACGAGCAGTACTTC.

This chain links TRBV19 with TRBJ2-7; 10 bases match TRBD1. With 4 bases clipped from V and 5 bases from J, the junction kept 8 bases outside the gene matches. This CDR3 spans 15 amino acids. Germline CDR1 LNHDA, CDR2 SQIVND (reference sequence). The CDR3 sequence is CASSTPGTGDHEQYF. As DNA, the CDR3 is TGTGCCAGTAGTACCCCCGGGACAGGGGACCACGAGCAGTACTTC.

CDR3 residues: CATSDMTGPNEQFF. Here the CDR3 DNA reads TGTGCCACCAGTGACATGACAGGGCCCAATGAGCAGTTCTTC. V is TRBV24-1 and J is TRBJ2-1, with 7 bases fitting TRBD1. The CDR3 spans 14 residues. The V and J ends lost 4 bases and 6 bases, in that order; junction bases with no gene match: 5. Germline V gene data show CDR1 as KGHDR and CDR2 as SFDVKD.

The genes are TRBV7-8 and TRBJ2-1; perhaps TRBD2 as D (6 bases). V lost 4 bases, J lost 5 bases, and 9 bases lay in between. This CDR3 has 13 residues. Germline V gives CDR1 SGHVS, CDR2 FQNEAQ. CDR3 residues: CASSSGTHNEQFF. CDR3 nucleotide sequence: TGTGCCAGCAGCTCCGGGACTCACAATGAGCAGTTCTTC.

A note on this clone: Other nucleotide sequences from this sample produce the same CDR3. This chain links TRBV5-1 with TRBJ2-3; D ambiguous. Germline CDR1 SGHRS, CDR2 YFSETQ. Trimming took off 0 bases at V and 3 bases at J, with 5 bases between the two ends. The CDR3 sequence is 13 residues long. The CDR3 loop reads CASSLVGTDTQYF. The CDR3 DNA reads TGCGCCAGCAGCTTGGTCGGTACAGATACGCAGTATTTT.

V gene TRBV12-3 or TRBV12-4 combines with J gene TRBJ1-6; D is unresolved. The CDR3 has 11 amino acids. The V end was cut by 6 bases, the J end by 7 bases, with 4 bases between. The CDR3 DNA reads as TGTGCCAGCAGCCTAAATTCACCCCTCCACTTT. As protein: CASSLNSPLHF.

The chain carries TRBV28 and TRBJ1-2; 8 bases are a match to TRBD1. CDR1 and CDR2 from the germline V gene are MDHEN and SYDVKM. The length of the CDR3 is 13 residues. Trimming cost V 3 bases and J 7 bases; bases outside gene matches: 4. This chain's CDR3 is CASSFQGARGYTF. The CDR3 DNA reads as TGTGCCAGCAGTTTCCAGGGGGCCCGTGGCTACACCTTC.

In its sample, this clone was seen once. CDR3 sequence (DNA): TGTGCCAGCAGCAAGGAGGGGCCCACAGATACGCAGTATTTT. As protein: CASSKEGPTDTQYF. The gene calls are TRBV13 and TRBJ2-3, with TRBD2 as a possible D gene (6 bases). V was shortened by 5 bases and J by 2 bases, with 11 bases between the two germline ends. CDR3 length equals 14 residues. CDR1 is PRHDT and CDR2 is FYEKMQ in the germline V gene (reference sequence).

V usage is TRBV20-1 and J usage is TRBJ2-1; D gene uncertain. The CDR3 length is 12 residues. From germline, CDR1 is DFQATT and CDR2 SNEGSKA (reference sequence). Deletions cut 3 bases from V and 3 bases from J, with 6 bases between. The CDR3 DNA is TGCAGTGCTAGTTTCGGCTACAATGAGCAGTTCTTC. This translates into CSASFGYNEQFF.